The rows below give T cell receptor beta chains drawn from one sample of a study of blood T cell repertoires in COVID-19. Clones were sequenced by immunoSEQ multiplex PCR, and TCRdb holds only the in-frame ones, with some missing. The sample comprises a few hundred thousand clones, roughly 84% of which are singletons, and about 15% rests with the top ten. The sample taken for sequencing was peripheral blood. These receptors all come from an older person with COVID-19, enrolled during active disease. Both conserved end residues are part of each CDR3. A D gene is named only where the DNA matches it firmly. Clone size is stated in some rows and not others, as once, few, many or a class when expanded.

clone_size | d_call | j_call | v_call | cdr3_nt | cdr3_aa
. | . | TRBJ1-1 | TRBV5-1 | TGCGCCAGCAGCTTGGATGGACAGAAGAACACTGAAGCTTTCTTT | CASSLDGQKNTEAFF
. | TRBD1 | TRBJ1-6 | TRBV27 | TGTGCCAGCAGGTGGGGGACAGCAGGAAGCTCCTATAATTCACCCCTCCACTTT | CASRWGTAGSSYNSPLHF
. | TRBD2 | TRBJ2-7 | TRBV27 | TGTGCCAGCAGTTTAACCGGGACTAGCGGAGCTTACGAGCAGTACTTC | CASSLTGTSGAYEQYF
. | TRBD2 | TRBJ2-3 | TRBV3-1/TRBV3-2 | TGTGCCAGCAGCCCGACGGGCCTAGCGGACACAGATACGCAGTATTTT | CASSPTGLADTDTQYF
. | TRBD1 | TRBJ2-7 | TRBV5-1 | TGCGCCAGCAGCGCCAAAACCGGGACAGGGGCTCCCGAGCAGTACTTC | CASSAKTGTGAPEQYF
. | . | TRBJ1-1 | TRBV19 | TGTGCCAGTAGTATAGATCTGAGGAGTAACACTGAAGCTTTCTTT | CASSIDLRSNTEAFF
few | . | TRBJ1-6 | TRBV28 | TGTGCCAGCAGTTTTGCCAGGGCAAATTCACCCCTCCACTTT | CASSFARANSPLHF
. | TRBD1 | TRBJ2-5 | TRBV27 | TGTGCCAGCAGTTCGTGGGGACAGGTGATAGAGACCCAGTACTTC | CASSSWGQVIETQYF
. | TRBD1 | TRBJ1-3 | TRBV5-1 | TGCGCCAGCAGCCAGGACAGGGTTCGATCTGGAAACACCATATATTTT | CASSQDRVRSGNTIYF
. | TRBD2 | TRBJ2-1 | TRBV11-2 | TGTGCCAGCAGCGCGACTAGCGGGGGGGCATATGAGCAGTTCTTC | CASSATSGGAYEQFF
. | . | TRBJ1-6 | TRBV11-2 | TGTGCCAGCAGCTTAGTGGCGGGAGGCGGATATAATTCACCCCTCCACTTT | CASSLVAGGGYNSPLHF